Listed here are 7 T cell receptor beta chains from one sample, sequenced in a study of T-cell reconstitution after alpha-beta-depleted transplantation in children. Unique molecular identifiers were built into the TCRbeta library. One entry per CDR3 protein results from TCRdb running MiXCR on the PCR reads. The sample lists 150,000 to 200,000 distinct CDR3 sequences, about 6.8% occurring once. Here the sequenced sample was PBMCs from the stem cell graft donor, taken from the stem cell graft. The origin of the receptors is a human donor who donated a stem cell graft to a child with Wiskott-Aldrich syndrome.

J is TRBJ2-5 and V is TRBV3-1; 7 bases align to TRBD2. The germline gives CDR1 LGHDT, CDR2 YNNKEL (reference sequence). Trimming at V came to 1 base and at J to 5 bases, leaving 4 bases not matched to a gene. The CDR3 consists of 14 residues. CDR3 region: CASSQVGTTETQYF. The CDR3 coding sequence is TGTGCCAGCAGCCAAGTCGGGACTACCGAGACCCAGTACTTC.

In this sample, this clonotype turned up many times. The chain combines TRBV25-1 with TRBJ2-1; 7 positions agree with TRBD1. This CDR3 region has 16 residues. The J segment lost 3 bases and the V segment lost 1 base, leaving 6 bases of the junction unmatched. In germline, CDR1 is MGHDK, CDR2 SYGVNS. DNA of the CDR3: TGTGCCAGCAGTGAATCGACAGGGTTTCGCTACAATGAGCAGTTCTTC. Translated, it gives CASSESTGFRYNEQFF.

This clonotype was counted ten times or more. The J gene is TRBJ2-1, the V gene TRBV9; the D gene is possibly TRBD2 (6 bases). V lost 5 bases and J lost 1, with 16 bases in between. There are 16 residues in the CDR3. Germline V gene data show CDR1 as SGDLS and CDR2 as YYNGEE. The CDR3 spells CASSPRGADSYNEQFF. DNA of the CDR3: TGTGCCAGCAGTCCTCGCGGGGCAGATTCCTACAATGAGCAGTTCTTC.

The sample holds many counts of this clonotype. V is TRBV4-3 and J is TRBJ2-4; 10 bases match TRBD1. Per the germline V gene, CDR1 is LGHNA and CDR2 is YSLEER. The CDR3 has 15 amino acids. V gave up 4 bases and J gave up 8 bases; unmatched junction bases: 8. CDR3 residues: CASSPSDRGRDIQYF. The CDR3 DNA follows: TGCGCCAGCAGCCCGAGCGACAGGGGGCGAGACATTCAGTACTTC.

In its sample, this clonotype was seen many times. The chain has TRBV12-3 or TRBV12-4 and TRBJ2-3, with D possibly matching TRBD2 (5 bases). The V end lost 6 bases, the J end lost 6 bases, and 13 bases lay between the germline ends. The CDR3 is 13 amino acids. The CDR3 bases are TGTGCCAGCAGGCGTGGGGAGACGGATACGCAGTATTTT. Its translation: CASRRGETDTQYF.

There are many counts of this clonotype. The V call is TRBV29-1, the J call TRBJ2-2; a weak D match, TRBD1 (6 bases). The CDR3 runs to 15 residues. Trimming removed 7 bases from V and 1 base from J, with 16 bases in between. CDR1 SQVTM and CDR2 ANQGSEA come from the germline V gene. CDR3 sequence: CSGSLGHVNTGELFF. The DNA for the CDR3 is TGCAGCGGATCATTGGGACACGTGAACACCGGGGAGCTGTTTTTT.

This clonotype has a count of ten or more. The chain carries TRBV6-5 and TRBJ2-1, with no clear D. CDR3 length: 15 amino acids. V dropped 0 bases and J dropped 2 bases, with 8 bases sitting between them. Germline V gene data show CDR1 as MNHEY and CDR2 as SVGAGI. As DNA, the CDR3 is TGTGCCAGCAGTTACTCCGGCAGAACCTACAATGAGCAGTTCTTC. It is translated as CASSYSGRTYNEQFF.